The text below deals with one TCR beta chain. Only in-frame clones appear in the TCRdb table, and some are missing; sequencing was by immunoSEQ multiplex PCR. The table includes about 250,000 clones, 88% detected once. J lost 5 bases, V lost 8 bases, and 11 bases had no gene match. The CDR3 contains 14 residues. The V gene's germline CDR1 is SGHRS and CDR2 YFSETQ. The sample belongs to a study of blood T cell repertoires in COVID-19. The source of this sequence is a man older than 75 with acute or convalescent COVID-19. Sequenced material: peripheral blood. The chain links TRBV5-1 to TRBJ2-5; 8 bases line up with TRBD2. CDR3 in DNA: TGCGCCAGTGGGGTTGCAGCGGGAGAGGAGACCCAGTACTTC. Translating it yields CASGVAAGEETQYF.